Sequencing of this T cell receptor beta chain was carried out in a study of graft-versus-host responses after intestinal transplantation. The overall study: Anti-thymocyte globulin induction was given to all recipients, followed by tacrolimus and steroids for 2 to 3 years.

Study-level points and caveats: In recipient marrow, GvH clones were found, and some appeared first in ileum or blood. Across patients carrying graft-donor T cell macrochimerism, allografts held high graft-versus-host to host-versus-graft clonal ratios.

TCRdb's table, derived via immunoSEQ multiplex PCR, lists solely in-frame clones and lacks some. The data contain under 95,000 clones, roughly 80% of them singletons. Of note for this clone: Its cognate antigen is unknown.

This sequence originates from a human donor who received an intestinal transplant. This sample comprised unstimulated CD4+ T cells sorted from spleen or lymph node cells, obtained before intestinal transplant.

The chain's CDR3 is CASSPLVEPEGFF. CDR3 nucleotides: TGTGCCAGCAGCCCCCTGGTCGAGCCCGAGGGGTTTTTT. The V call is TRBV7-9, the J call TRBJ1-4; no definite D call. Per germline, CDR1 SEHNR and CDR2 FQNEAQ (reference sequence). V shed 5 bases and J shed 16 bases, with 20 bases lying between them. The CDR3 covers 13 residues.